This TCR beta chain emerged from a study of blood T cells in healthy people across ages. Points from the study as a whole: Unsorted PBMC input precluded a conclusive naive versus antigen-experienced comparison.

This clonotype showed up many times. Its cognate antigen is unknown. The ends lost 6 bases at V and 0 bases at J; junction bases unmatched: 4. This CDR3 contains 14 residues. The second PCR ran roughly 6 to 11 cycles with a sample-barcoded 5' primer and J-beta primers. A 12-random-nucleotide template-switch adaptor tagged each cDNA molecule. TCRdb re-called the 5' RACE reads through MiXCR, storing one row per CDR3 protein. The sample has about a million distinct CDR3 sequences, around 49% seen once. The sample taken for sequencing was blood. The sequence derives from a man younger than 40 in good health. The V gene is TRBV12-3 or TRBV12-4, the J gene TRBJ2-7; 8 positions match TRBD1. The CDR3, as DNA: TGTGCCAGCAGCCCTACAGGGGGCTCCTACGAGCAGTACTTC. Translation gives CASSPTGGSYEQYF.